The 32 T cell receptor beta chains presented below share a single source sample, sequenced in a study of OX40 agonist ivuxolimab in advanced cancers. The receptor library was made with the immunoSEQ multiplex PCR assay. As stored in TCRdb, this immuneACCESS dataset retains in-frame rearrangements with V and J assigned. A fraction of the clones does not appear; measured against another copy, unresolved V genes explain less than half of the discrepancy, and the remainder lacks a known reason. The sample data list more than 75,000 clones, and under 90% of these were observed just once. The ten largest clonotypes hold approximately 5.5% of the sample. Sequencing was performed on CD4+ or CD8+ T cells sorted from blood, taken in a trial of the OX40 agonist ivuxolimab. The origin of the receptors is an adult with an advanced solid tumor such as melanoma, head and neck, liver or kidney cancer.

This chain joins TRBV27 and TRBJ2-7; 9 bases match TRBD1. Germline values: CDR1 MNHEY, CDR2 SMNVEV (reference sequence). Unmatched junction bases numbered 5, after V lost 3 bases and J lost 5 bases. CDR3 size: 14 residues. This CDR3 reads CASSFYRGLDEQYF. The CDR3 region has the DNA TGTGCCAGCAGTTTTTACAGGGGGCTTGACGAGCAGTACTTC.

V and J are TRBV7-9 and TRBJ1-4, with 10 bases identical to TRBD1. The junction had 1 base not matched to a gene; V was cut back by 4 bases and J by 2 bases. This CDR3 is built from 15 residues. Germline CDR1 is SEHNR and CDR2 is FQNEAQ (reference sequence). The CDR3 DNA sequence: TGTGCCAGCAGCTCGGACAGGGGGACTAATGAAAAACTGTTTTTT. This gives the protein CASSSDRGTNEKLFF.

The CDR3 bases are TGTGCCAGCAGGGGTGGGTTGGAGGACGGGCACGGTCAAAAACTGTTTTTT. Translation: CASRGGLEDGHGQKLFF. V is TRBV25-1 and J is TRBJ1-4; D is ambiguous. Germline V gene sequence: CDR1 MGHDK, CDR2 SYGVNS. V was clipped by 6 bases and J by 9 bases, with 26 bases between them. The CDR3 is 17 amino acids.

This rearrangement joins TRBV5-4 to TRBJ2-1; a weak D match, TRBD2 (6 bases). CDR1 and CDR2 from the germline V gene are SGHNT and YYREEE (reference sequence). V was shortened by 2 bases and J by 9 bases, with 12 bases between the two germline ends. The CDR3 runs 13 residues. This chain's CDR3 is CASSLPGASEQFF. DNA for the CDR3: TGTGCCAGCAGCTTACCGGGAGCGAGTGAGCAGTTCTTC.

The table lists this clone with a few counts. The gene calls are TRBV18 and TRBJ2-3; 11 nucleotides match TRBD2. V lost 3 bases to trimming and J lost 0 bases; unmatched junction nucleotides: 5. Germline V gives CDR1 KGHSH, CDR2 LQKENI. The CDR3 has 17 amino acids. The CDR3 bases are TGTGCCAGCTCACCTACGGGACTAGCGGCTAGCACAGATACGCAGTATTTT. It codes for CASSPTGLAASTDTQYF.

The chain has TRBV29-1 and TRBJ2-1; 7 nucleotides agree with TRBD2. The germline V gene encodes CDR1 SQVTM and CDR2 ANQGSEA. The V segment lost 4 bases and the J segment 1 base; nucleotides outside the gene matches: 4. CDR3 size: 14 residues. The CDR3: CSVGASGSYNEQFF. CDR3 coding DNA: TGCAGCGTTGGAGCTAGCGGTTCCTACAATGAGCAGTTCTTC.

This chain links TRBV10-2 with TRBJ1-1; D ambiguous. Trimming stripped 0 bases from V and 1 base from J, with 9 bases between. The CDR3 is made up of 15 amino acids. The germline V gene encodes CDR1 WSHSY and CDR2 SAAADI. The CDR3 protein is CASSESPGWNTEAFF. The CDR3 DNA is TGCGCCAGCAGTGAGTCGCCAGGTTGGAACACTGAAGCTTTCTTT.

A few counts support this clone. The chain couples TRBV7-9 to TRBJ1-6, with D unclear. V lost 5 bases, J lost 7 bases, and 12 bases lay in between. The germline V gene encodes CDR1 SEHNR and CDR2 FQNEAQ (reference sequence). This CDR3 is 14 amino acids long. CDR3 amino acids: CASSPAPLNSPLHF. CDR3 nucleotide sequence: TGTGCCAGCAGCCCTGCCCCTCTAAATTCACCCCTCCACTTT.

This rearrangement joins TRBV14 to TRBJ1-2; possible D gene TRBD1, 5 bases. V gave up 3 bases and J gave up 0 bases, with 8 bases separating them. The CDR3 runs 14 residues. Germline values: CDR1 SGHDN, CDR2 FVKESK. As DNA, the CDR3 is TGTGCCAGCAGCCACGTCAGGGCTAACTATGGCTACACCTTC. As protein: CASSHVRANYGYTF.

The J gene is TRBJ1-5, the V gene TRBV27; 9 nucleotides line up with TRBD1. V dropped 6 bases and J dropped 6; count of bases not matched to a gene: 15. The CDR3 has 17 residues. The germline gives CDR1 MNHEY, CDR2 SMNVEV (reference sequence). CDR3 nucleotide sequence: TGTGCCAGCAGACCCGGGACAGGGAGATGGAGCGGTCAGCCCCAGCATTTT. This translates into CASRPGTGRWSGQPQHF.

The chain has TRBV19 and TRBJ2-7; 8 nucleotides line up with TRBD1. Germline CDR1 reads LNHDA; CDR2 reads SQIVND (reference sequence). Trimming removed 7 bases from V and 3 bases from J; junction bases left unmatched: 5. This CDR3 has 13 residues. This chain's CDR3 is CASTLGQGYEQYF. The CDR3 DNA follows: TGTGCCAGTACCTTAGGACAGGGCTACGAGCAGTACTTC.

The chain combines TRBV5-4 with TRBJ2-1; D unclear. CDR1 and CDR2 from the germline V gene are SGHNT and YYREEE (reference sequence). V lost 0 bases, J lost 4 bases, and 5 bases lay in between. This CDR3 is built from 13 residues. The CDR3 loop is CASSLDPYNEQFF. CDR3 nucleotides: TGTGCCAGCAGCTTGGATCCGTACAATGAGCAGTTCTTC.

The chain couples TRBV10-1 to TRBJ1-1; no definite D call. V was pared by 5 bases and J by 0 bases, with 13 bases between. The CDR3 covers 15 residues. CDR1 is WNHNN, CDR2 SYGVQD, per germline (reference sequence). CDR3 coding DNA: TGCGCCAGCAGTACAAAGACGGGCATGAACACTGAAGCTTTCTTT. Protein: CASSTKTGMNTEAFF.

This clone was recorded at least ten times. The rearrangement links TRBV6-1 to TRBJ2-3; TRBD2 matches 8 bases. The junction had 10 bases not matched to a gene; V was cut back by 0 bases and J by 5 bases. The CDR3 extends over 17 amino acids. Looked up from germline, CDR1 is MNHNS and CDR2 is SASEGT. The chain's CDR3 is CASSEATGGAGRDTQYF. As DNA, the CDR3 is TGTGCCAGCAGTGAAGCTACGGGGGGGGCTGGGAGAGATACGCAGTATTTT.

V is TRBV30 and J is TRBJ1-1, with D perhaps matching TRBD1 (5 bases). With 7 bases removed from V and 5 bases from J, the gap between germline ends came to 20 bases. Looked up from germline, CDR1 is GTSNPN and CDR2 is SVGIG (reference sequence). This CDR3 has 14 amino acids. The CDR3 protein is CASETGGFRTEAFF. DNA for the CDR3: TGTGCCTCCGAAACGGGGGGGTTCCGGACTGAAGCTTTCTTT.

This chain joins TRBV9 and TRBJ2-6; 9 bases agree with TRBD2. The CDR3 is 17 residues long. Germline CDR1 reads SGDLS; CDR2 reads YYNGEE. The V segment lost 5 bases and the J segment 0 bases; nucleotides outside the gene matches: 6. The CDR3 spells CASRAGLAASGANVLTF. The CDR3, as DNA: TGTGCCAGCAGAGCGGGACTAGCCGCCTCTGGGGCCAACGTCCTGACTTTC.

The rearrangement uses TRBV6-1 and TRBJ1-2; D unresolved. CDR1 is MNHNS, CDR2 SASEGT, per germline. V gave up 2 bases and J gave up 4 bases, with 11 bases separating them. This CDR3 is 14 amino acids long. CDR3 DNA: TGTGCCAGCAGTGAAATCCCACAATCCTATGGCTACACCTTC. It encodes CASSEIPQSYGYTF.

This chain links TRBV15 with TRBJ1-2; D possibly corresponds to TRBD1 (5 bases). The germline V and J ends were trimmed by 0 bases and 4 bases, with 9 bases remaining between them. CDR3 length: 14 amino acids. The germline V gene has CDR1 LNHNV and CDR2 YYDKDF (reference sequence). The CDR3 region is CATSRDRGGYGYTF. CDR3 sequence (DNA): TGTGCCACCAGCAGAGATCGGGGGGGCTATGGCTACACCTTC. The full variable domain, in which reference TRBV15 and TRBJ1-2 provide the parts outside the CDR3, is DAMVIQNPRYQVTQFGKPVTLSCSQTLNHNVMYWYQQKSSQAPKLLFHYYDKDFNNEADTPDNFQSRRPNTSFCFLDIRSPGLGDTAMYLCATSRDRGGYGYTFGSGTRLTVV.

The CDR3 region is CASRTTGDGYGYTF. For the CDR3, the DNA is TGTGCCAGCAGAACGACAGGGGACGGCTATGGCTACACCTTC. The rearrangement links TRBV7-9 to TRBJ1-2, with 8 bases that match TRBD1. This CDR3 region has 14 residues. Losses at the gene ends were 6 bases for V and 4 bases for J; bases not matched to a gene: 7. Germline V gene data show CDR1 as SEHNR and CDR2 as FQNEAQ (reference sequence).

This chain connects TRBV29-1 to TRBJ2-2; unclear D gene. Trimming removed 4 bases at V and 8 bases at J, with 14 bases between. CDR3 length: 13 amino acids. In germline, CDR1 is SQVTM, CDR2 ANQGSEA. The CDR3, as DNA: TGCAGCGTTGCCCACTACCCTGGGGGGGAGCTGTTTTTT. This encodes CSVAHYPGGELFF.

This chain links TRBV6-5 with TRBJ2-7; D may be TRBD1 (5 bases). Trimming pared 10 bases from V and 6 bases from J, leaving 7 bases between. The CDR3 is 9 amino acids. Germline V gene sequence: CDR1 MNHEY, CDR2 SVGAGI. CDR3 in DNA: TGTGCCACAGGGTTCGAGCAGTACTTC. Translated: CATGFEQYF.

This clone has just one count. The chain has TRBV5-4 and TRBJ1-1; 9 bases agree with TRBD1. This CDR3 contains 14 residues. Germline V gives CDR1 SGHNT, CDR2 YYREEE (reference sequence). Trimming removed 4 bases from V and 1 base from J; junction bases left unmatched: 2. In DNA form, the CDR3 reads TGTGCCAGCAGCCCGACAGGGGGGAACACTGAAGCTTTCTTT. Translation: CASSPTGGNTEAFF.

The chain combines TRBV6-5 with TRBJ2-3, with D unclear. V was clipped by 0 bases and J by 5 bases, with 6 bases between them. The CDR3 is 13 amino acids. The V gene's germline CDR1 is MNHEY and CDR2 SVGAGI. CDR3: CASSYSLRDTQYF. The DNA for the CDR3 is TGTGCCAGCAGTTACTCGCTGCGAGATACGCAGTATTTT.

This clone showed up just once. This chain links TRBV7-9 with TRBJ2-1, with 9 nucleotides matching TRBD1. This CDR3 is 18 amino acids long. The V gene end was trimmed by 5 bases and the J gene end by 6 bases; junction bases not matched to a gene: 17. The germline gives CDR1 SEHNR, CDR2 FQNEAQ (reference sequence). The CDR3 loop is CASSRSLGTGLLGNEQFF. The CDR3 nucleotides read TGTGCCAGCAGCCGAAGCCTCGGGACAGGGCTCCTAGGCAATGAGCAGTTCTTC.

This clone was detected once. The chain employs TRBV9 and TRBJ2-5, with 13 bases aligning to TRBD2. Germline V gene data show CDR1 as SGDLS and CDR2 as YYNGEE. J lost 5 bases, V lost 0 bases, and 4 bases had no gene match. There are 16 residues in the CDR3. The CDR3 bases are TGTGCCAGCAGCGTAGGAGGACTAGCGGGGGTGGAGACCCAGTACTTC. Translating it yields CASSVGGLAGVETQYF.

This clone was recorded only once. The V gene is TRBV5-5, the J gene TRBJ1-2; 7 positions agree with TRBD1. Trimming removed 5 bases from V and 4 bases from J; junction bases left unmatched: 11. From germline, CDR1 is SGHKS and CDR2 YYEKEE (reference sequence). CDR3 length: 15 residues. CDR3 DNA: TGTGCCAGCAGACTGGCTACAGGGGACCTCTATGGCTACACCTTC. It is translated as CASRLATGDLYGYTF.

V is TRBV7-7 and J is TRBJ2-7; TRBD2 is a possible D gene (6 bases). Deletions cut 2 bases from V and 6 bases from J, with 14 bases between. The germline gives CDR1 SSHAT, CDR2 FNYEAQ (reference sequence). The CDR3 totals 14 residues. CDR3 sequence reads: CASSLNPSAGEQYF. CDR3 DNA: TGTGCCAGCAGCTTAAACCCCTCAGCGGGCGAGCAGTACTTC.

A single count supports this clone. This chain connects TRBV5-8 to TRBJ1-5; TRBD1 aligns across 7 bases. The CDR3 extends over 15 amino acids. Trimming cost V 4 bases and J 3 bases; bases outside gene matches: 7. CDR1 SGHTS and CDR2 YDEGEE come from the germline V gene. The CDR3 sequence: CASSPLTGANQPQHF. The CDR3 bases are TGTGCCAGCAGCCCCCTCACAGGGGCCAATCAGCCCCAGCATTTT.

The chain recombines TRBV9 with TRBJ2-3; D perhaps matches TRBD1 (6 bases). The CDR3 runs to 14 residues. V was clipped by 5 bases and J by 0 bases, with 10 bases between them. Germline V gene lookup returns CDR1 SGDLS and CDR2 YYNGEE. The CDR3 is CASSGQPSTDTQYF. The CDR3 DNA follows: TGTGCCAGCAGTGGACAGCCTAGCACAGATACGCAGTATTTT.

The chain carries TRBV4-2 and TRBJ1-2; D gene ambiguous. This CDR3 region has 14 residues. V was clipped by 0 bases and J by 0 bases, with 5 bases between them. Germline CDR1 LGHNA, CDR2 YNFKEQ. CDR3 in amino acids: CASSQDRANYGYTF. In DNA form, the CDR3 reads TGTGCCAGCAGCCAAGATAGGGCTAACTATGGCTACACCTTC.

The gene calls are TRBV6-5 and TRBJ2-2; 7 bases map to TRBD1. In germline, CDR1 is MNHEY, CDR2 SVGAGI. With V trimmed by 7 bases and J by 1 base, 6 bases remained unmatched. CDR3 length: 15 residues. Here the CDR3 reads CASTPGTENTGELFF. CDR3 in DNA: TGTGCCAGCACCCCCGGGACAGAGAACACCGGGGAGCTGTTTTTT.

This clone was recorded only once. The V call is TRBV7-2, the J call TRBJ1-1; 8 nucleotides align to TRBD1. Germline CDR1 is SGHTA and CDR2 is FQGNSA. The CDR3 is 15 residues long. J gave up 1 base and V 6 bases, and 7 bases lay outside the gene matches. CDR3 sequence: CASRKTGAGNTEAFF. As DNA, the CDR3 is TGTGCCAGCAGAAAGACAGGGGCTGGGAACACTGAAGCTTTCTTT.